One and the same sample provided the 17 T cell receptor beta chains below, sequenced in a study of cytomegalovirus exposure and HLA in healthy donors. PCR employed 60 Vbeta and 13 Jbeta primers. Method: immunoSEQ multiplex PCR; TCRdb's copy keeps in-frame clones and lacks some. Here the sample spans around 210,000 clones, roughly 81% being singletons. Sequencing was carried out using PBMCs. The receptors stem from a girl aged 2 to 9 in good health and CMV-seronegative.

This chain joins TRBV10-3 and TRBJ2-5; TRBD2 aligns across 8 bases. Germline V gives CDR1 ENHRY, CDR2 SYGVKD. After removal of 5 bases from V and 5 bases from J, the junction contained 7 bases not matched to a gene. The CDR3 covers 14 residues. CDR3 DNA: TGTGCCATCAGTTTGACTAGCGCGAGGGAGACCCAGTACTTC. Residues: CAISLTSARETQYF.

The rearrangement joins TRBV5-1 to TRBJ2-1, with TRBD2 matching 9 bases. The length of the CDR3 is 17 residues. V lost 0 bases and J lost 4; bases outside the gene matches: 8. Per the germline V gene, CDR1 is SGHRS and CDR2 is YFSETQ. The CDR3 DNA sequence: TGCGCCAGCAGCTTGGGACTTCTAGCGGGGTCGTACAATGAGCAGTTCTTC. This encodes CASSLGLLAGSYNEQFF.

This chain connects TRBV27 to TRBJ1-2; TRBD1 matches 10 bases. V gave up 3 bases and J gave up 4 bases; unmatched junction bases: 8. CDR3 length: 16 amino acids. The V gene's germline CDR1 is MNHEY and CDR2 SMNVEV (reference sequence). As DNA, the CDR3 is TGTGCCAGCAGTTTTCTGGGGACAGGGGCTCCCTATGGCTACACCTTC. Amino acid sequence: CASSFLGTGAPYGYTF.

The V and J genes are TRBV10-3 and TRBJ2-3; 8 bases agree with TRBD2. J gave up 2 bases and V 0 bases, and 7 bases lay outside the gene matches. CDR1 and CDR2 (germline): ENHRY, SYGVKD. The CDR3 contains 17 residues. The CDR3 nucleotides read TGTGCCATCAGTGAGTCTTTTAGCGGGAAGCCCACAGATACGCAGTATTTT. Its protein product is CAISESFSGKPTDTQYF.

The DNA of the CDR3 is TGTGCCAGCAACCCCCCCACAGGGGTGAACGAGCAGTACTTC. Amino acid sequence: CASNPPTGVNEQYF. The chain employs TRBV2 and TRBJ2-7; 7 bases are shared with TRBD1. Germline lookup yields CDR1 SNHLY and CDR2 FYNNEI. The CDR3 totals 14 residues. J gave up 5 bases and V 7 bases, and 11 bases lay outside the gene matches. Variable domain in full (rest from reference TRBV2 and TRBJ2-7): EPEVTQTPSHQVTQMGQEVILRCVPISNHLYFYWYRQILGQKVEFLVSFYNNEISEKSEIFDDQFSVERPDGSNFTLKIRSTKLEDSAMYFCASNPPTGVNEQYFGPGTRLTVT.

The rearrangement joins TRBV28 to TRBJ2-3; 7 bases fit TRBD2. Germline loops: CDR1 MDHEN, CDR2 SYDVKM. The CDR3 is 14 amino acids. Trimming removed 2 bases from V and 5 bases from J; junction bases left unmatched: 4. The CDR3 sequence is CASSLAGVEDTQYF. The CDR3 DNA reads TGTGCCAGCAGTTTAGCGGGAGTGGAAGATACGCAGTATTTT.

The V and J genes are TRBV7-8 and TRBJ2-7; a weak D match, TRBD2 (6 bases). Germline CDR1 SGHVS, CDR2 FQNEAQ. The CDR3 spans 14 residues. Trimming pared 7 bases from V and 1 base from J, leaving 14 bases between. The CDR3 loop is CASTNQEGSYEQYF. The DNA for the CDR3 is TGTGCCAGCACCAATCAGGAGGGTTCCTACGAGCAGTACTTC.

This clone was seen a few times. V and J are TRBV5-4 and TRBJ2-7, with 7 positions matching TRBD1. This CDR3 has 13 residues. Germline CDR1 is SGHNT and CDR2 is YYREEE (reference sequence). After removal of 2 bases from V and 3 bases from J, the junction contained 2 bases not matched to a gene. CDR3 in DNA: TGTGCCAGCAGCTTCGACAGGGACTACGAGCAGTACTTC. It yields the protein CASSFDRDYEQYF.

The V and J genes are TRBV7-2 and TRBJ1-5; D is ambiguous. V was trimmed by 2 bases and J by 0 bases, leaving 14 bases between them. Germline values: CDR1 SGHTA, CDR2 FQGNSA. The CDR3 loop spans 17 amino acids. CDR3 sequence reads: CASSLYPWQYSNQPQHF. The CDR3 coding sequence is TGTGCCAGCAGCTTATATCCCTGGCAGTATAGCAATCAGCCCCAGCATTTT.

CDR3 residues: CASSPRHGGGNQDTQYF. DNA for the CDR3: TGCGCCAGCAGCCCCCGGCATGGCGGGGGTAATCAGGATACGCAGTATTTT. The rearrangement uses TRBV4-1 and TRBJ2-3; 7 positions agree with TRBD2. The CDR3 loop spans 17 amino acids. The junction had 16 bases not matched to a gene; V was cut back by 4 bases and J by 6 bases. Germline lookup yields CDR1 MGHRA and CDR2 YSYEKL.

The chain joins TRBV19 to TRBJ1-1, with 7 bases fitting TRBD1. CDR3 size: 13 residues. In germline, CDR1 is LNHDA, CDR2 SQIVND (reference sequence). J gave up 4 bases and V 5 bases, and 4 bases lay outside the gene matches. The CDR3, as DNA: TGTGCCAGTAGTCCCCCAGGGGGCACTGAAGCTTTCTTT. Amino acid sequence: CASSPPGGTEAFF. Filled out from reference TRBV19 and TRBJ1-1, the complete variable domain reads DGGITQSPKYLFRKEGQNVTLSCEQNLNHDAMYWYRQDPGQGLRLIYYSQIVNDFQKGDIAEGYSVSREKKESFPLTVTSAQKNPTAFYLCASSPPGGTEAFFGQGTRLTVV.

This chain connects TRBV4-2 to TRBJ1-5; D is unclear. The CDR3 runs to 13 residues. The V and J ends lost 0 bases and 5 bases respectively, with 5 bases between them. Germline assignment: CDR1 LGHNA and CDR2 YNFKEQ. In DNA, the CDR3 is TGTGCCAGCAGCCAAGATCCGGATCAGCCCCAGCATTTT. Protein sequence: CASSQDPDQPQHF.

The V and J genes are TRBV7-2 and TRBJ2-6, with 11 bases identical to TRBD2. Per germline, CDR1 SGHTA and CDR2 FQGNSA. The CDR3 loop spans 14 amino acids. V shed 2 bases and J 10 bases; nucleotides not matched to a gene: 1. CDR3: CASSLLAGGNVLTF. CDR3 nucleotide sequence: TGTGCCAGCAGCTTACTAGCGGGGGGTAACGTCCTGACTTTC.

The chain employs TRBV27 and TRBJ2-1; TRBD1 matches at 9 bases. Trimming cost V 5 bases and J 10 bases; bases outside gene matches: 9. Germline V gives CDR1 MNHEY, CDR2 SMNVEV (reference sequence). The CDR3 contains 14 residues. CDR3 residues: CASSGDRGAWEQFF. As DNA, the CDR3 is TGTGCCAGCAGTGGAGACAGGGGGGCGTGGGAGCAGTTCTTC.

The V gene is TRBV2, the J gene TRBJ2-1, with 10 nucleotides matching TRBD2. Germline V gene sequence: CDR1 SNHLY, CDR2 FYNNEI. Trimming took 2 bases from V and 0 from J; bases not matched to a gene: 10. This CDR3 comprises 19 residues. The CDR3 loop is CASSERLAGDISSYNEQFF. CDR3 DNA: TGTGCCAGCAGTGAACGGCTAGCGGGGGATATAAGCTCCTACAATGAGCAGTTCTTC.

The chain carries TRBV6-1 and TRBJ2-7, with 7 bases aligning to TRBD1. The CDR3 is made up of 12 amino acids. With 8 bases clipped from V and 3 bases from J, the junction kept 4 bases outside the gene matches. CDR1 is MNHNS, CDR2 SASEGT, per germline. CDR3 bases: TGTGCCAGCCCGGGACAGTACTACGAGCAGTACTTC. Its translation: CASPGQYYEQYF.

This clone has a handful of counts. J is TRBJ2-5 and V is TRBV29-1, with a possible D match to TRBD2 (5 bases). Between the trimmed V and J ends, which lost 7 bases and 7 bases, there was a span of 16 bases. The germline CDR1 and CDR2 sequences are SQVTM and ANQGSEA. This CDR3 is built from 12 residues. DNA for the CDR3: TGCAGCGCTTTACGGGGTGAAGCGACCCAGTACTTC. Residues: CSALRGEATQYF.